The source of this T cell receptor (beta chain) is a study of vaccination and CD4 T cells after COVID-19. Study summary: SARS-CoV-2 PCR on nasal swabs had been positive for the convalescent patients; several were mild and one was severe. Participants were given two doses of BNT162b2 or mRNA-1273 vaccine. From HCoV-229E, HCoV-OC43, HCoV-NL63 and SARS-CoV-2, overlapping spike peptides were used to stimulate the cells.

Treatment noted: approximately nine-day PBMC culture with coronavirus spike peptide pools or control peptides (ViraFEST assay). This clonotype showed up just a few times. Its specificity is unknown. The CDR3 is 14 residues long. Germline lookup yields CDR1 MNHNS and CDR2 SASEGT. The ends were cut back, 5 bases at V and 7 bases at J, with 15 bases in the middle. Researchers used the Oncomine TCR Beta short-read assay to sequence DNA from cultured CD4+ T cells. TCRdb reprocessed the PCR reads via MiXCR and lists one record per CDR3 protein. Of about 10,000 distinct CDR3 sequences listed, 55% to 60% are singletons.

This TCR came from a human donor who had recovered from COVID-19. The sequenced sample was CD4+ T cells from blood, cultured in vitro. The chain employs TRBV6-1 and TRBJ1-5; a weak D match, TRBD1 (6 bases). The CDR3 DNA reads TGTGCCAGCAGTCTACAGGGACATGGGCAGCCCCAGCATTTT. Protein product: CASSLQGHGQPQHF.